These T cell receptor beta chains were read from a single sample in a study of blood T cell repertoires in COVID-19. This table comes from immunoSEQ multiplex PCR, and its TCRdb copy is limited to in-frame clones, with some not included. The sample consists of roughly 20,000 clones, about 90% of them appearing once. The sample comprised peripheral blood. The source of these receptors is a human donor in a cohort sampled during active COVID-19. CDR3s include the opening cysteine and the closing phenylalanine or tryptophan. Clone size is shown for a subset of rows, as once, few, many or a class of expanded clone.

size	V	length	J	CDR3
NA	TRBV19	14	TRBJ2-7	CASSPGTSGYEQYF
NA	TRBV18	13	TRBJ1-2	CASSPPDSYGYTF
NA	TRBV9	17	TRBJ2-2	CASSVTGGAWATGELFF
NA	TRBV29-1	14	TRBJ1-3	CSAVVWGQGNTIYF
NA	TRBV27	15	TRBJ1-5	CASSFWAGDNQPQHF
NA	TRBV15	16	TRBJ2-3	CATSREDLAGVDTQYF
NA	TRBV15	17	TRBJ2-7	CATSRDRGAGGPDEQYF
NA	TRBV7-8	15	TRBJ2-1	CASSAIQGARDEQFF
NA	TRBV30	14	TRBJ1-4	CAWSVKDRGEKLFF
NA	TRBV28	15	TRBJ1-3	CASSFDRIAGNTIYF
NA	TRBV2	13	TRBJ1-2	CASGIDRDSGYTF
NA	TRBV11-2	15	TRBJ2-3	CASSLDRGNTNTQYF
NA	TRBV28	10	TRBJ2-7	CASSAREQYF
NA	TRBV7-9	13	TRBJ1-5	CASSLTGSQPQHF
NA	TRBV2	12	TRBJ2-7	CASREDSYEQYF
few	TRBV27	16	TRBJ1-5	CASSLSWGDRNQPQHF
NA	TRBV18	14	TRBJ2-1	CASSPPHGAAEQFF
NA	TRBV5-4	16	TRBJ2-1	CASSLAAGGPANEQFF
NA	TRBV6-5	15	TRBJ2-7	CASRRSGLGEYEQYF
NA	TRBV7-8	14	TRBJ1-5	CASSLQGNNQPQHF
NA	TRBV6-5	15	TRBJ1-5	CASTSDIRGNQPQHF
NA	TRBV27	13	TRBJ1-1	CASRTGMNTEAFF
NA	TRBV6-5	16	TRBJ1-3	CASSYDSFSSGNTIYF
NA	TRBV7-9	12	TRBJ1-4	CAGDRANEKLFF
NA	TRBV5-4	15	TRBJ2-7	CASSWGGTSGNEQYF
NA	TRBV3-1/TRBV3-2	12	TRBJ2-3	CASSQGGGTQYF
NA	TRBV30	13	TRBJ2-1	CAWSVGGVDEQFF
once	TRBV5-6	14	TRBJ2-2	CASNRGMNTGELFF
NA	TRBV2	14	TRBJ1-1	CASSRGLYNTEAFF
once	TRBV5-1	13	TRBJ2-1	CASSLIPGGEQFF
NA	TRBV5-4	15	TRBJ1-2	CASSFPGQGTGGYTF
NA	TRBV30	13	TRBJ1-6	CAWSGRDNSPLHF
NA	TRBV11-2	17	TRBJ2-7	CASSLEKGWREGHEQYF
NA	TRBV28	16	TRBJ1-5	CASSLLGQGGDQPQHF
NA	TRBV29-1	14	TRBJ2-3	CSVDLQGGTDTQYF